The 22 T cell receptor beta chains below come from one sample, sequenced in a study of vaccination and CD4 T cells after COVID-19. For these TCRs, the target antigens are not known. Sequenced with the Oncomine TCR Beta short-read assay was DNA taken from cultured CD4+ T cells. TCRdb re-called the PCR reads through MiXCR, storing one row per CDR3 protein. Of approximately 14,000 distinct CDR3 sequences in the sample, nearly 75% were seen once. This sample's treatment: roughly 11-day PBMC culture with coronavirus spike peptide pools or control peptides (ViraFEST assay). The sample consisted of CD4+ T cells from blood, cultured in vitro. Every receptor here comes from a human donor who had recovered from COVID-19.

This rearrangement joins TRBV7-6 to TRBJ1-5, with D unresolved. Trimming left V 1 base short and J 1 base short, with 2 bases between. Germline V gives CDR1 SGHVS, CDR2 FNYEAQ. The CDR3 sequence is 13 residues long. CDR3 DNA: TGTGCCAGCAGCTTAGACAGCAATCAGCCCCAGCATTTT. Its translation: CASSLDSNQPQHF.

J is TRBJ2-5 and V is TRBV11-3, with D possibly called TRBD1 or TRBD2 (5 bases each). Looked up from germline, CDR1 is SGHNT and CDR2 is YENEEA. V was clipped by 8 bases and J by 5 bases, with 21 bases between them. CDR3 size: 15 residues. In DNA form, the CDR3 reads TGTGCCAGCGCGAGGGGTAGGGGTTCAAGGGAGACCCAGTACTTC. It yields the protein CASARGRGSRETQYF.

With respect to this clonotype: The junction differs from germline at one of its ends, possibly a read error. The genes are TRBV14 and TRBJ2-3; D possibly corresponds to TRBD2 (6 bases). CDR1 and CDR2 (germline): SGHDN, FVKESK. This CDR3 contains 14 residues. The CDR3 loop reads CASSPGTFTNTQYF. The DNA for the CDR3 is TGTGCCAGCAGCCCAGGGACTTTCACAAATACGCAGTATTTT.

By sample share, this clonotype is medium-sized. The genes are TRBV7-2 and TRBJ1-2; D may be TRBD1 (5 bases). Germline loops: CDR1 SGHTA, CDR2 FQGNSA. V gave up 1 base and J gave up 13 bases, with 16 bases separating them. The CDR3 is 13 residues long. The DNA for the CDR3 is TGTGCCAGCAGCTTAGTGAGGGACGGGGCGGCCACCTTC. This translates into CASSLVRDGAATF.

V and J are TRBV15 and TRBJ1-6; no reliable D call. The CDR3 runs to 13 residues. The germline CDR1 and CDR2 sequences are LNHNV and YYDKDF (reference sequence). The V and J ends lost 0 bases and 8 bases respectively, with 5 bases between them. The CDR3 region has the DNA TGTGCCACCAGCAGAGATTTAGATTCACCCCTCCACTTT. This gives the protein CATSRDLDSPLHF.

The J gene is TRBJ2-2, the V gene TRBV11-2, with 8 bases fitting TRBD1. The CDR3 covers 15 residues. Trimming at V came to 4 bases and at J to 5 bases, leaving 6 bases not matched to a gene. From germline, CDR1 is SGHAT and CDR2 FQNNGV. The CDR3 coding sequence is TGTGCCAGCAGCTCCCAGGGGGCGCGGACCGGGGAGCTGTTTTTT. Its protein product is CASSSQGARTGELFF.

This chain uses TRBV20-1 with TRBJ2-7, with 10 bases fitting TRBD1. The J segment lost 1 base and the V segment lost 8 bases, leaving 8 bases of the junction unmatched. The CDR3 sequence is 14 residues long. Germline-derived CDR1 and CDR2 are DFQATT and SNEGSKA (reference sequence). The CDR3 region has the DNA TGCAGTCCCATCCGGGACAGGGGTTCCTACGAGCAGTACTTC. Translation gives CSPIRDRGSYEQYF.

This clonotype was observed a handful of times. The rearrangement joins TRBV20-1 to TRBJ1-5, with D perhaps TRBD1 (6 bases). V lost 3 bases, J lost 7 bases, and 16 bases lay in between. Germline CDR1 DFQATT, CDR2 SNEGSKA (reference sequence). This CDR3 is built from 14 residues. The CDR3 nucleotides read TGCAGTGCTAGGAATGTAAGGGGGTTCCAGCCCCAGCATTTT. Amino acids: CSARNVRGFQPQHF.

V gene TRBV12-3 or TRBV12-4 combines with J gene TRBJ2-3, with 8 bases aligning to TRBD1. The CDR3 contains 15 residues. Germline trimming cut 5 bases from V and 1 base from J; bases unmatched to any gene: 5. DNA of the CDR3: TGTGCCAGCAGTCAAACAGGGGGAGGCACAGATACGCAGTATTTT. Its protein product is CASSQTGGGTDTQYF.

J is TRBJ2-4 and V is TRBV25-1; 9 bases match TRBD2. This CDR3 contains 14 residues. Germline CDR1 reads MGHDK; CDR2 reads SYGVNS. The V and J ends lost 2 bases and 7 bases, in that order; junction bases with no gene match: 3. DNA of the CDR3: TGTGCCAGCAGTGAACGGCTAGCGGGGAACATTCAGTACTTC. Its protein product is CASSERLAGNIQYF.

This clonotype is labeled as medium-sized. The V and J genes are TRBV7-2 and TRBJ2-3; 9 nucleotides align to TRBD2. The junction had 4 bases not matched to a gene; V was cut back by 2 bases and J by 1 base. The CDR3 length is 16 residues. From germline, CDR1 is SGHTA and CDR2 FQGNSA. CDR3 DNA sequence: TGTGCCAGCAGCTTAAAGACTAGCGGTCGCACAGATACGCAGTATTTT. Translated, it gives CASSLKTSGRTDTQYF. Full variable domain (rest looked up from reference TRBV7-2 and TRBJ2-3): GAGVSQSPSNKVTEKGKDVELRCDPISGHTALYWYRQSLGQGLEFLIYFQGNSAPDKSGLPSDRFSAERTGGSVSTLTIQRTQQEDSAVYLCASSLKTSGRTDTQYFGPGTRLTVL.

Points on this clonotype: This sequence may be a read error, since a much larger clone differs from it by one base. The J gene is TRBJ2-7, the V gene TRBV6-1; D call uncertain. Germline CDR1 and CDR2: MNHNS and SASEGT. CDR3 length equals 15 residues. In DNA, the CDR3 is TGTCCCAGCAGTGAGTCGGCCGTTCACTCCTACGAGCAGTACTTC. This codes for CPSSESAVHSYEQYF.

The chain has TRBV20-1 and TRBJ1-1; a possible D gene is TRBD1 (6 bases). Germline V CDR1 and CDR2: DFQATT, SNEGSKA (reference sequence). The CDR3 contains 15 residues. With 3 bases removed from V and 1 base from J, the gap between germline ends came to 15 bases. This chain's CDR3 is CSASKAGASNTEAFF. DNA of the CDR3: TGCAGTGCTAGTAAGGCAGGGGCTTCGAACACTGAAGCTTTCTTT.

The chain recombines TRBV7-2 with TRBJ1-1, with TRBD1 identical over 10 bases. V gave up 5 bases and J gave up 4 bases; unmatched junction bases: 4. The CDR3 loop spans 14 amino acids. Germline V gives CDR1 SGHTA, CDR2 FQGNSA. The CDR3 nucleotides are TGTGCCAGCAGCCCAGACAGGGGGCCCACTGAAGCTTTCTTT. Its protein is CASSPDRGPTEAFF. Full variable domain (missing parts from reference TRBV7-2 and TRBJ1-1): GAGVSQSPSNKVTEKGKDVELRCDPISGHTALYWYRQSLGQGLEFLIYFQGNSAPDKSGLPSDRFSAERTGGSVSTLTIQRTQQEDSAVYLCASSPDRGPTEAFFGQGTRLTVV.

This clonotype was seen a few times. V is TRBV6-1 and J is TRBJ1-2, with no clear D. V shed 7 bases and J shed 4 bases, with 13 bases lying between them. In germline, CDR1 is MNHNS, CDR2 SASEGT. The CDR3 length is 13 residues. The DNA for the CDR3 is TGTGCCAGCACCCTCAGTGGGCCCTATGGCTACACCTTC. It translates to CASTLSGPYGYTF.

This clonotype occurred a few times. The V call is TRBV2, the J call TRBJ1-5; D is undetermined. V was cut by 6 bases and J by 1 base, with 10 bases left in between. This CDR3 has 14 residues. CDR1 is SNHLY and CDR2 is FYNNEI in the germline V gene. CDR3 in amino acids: CASRDPRSNQPQHF. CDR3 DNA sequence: TGTGCCAGCAGGGACCCCCGGAGCAATCAGCCCCAGCATTTT.

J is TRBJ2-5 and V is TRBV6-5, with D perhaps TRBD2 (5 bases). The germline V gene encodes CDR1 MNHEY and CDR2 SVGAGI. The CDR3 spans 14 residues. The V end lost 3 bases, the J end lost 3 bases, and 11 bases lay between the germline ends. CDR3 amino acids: CASSYVRGEETQYF. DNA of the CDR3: TGTGCCAGCAGTTATGTACGGGGTGAAGAGACCCAGTACTTC.

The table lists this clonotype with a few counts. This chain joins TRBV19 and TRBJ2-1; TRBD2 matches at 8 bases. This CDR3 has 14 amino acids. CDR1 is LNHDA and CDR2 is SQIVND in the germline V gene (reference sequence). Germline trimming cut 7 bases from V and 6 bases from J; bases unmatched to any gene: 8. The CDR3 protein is CASKWTSFGNEQFF. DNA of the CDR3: TGTGCCAGTAAATGGACTAGCTTTGGCAATGAGCAGTTCTTC.

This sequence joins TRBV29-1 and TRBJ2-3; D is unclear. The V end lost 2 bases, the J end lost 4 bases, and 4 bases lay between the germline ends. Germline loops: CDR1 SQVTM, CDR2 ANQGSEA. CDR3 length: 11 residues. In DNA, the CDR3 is TGCAGCGTTGAAAAGGCAGATACGCAGTATTTT. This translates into CSVEKADTQYF.

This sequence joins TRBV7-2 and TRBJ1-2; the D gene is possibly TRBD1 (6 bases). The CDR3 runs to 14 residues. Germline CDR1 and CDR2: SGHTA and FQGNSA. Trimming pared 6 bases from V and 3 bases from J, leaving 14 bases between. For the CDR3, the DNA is TGTGCCAGCAGTTTGCGGACAGCAGACTATGGCTACACCTTC. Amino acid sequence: CASSLRTADYGYTF. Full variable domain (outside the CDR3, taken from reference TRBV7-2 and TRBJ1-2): GAGVSQSPSNKVTEKGKDVELRCDPISGHTALYWYRQSLGQGLEFLIYFQGNSAPDKSGLPSDRFSAERTGGSVSTLTIQRTQQEDSAVYLCASSLRTADYGYTFGSGTRLTVV.

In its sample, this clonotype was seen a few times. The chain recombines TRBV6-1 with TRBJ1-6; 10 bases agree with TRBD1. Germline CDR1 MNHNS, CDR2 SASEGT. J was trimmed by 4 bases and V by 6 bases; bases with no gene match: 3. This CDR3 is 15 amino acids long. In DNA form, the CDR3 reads TGTGCCAGCAGGCGGACAGGGGGGTATAATTCACCCCTCCACTTT. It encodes CASRRTGGYNSPLHF.

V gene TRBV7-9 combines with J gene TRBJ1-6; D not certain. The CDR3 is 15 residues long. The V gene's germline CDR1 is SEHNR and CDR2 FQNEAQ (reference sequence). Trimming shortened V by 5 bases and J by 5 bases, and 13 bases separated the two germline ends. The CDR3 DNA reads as TGTGCCAGCAGCAATGCGGTGGGGAATAATTCACCCCTCCACTTT. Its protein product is CASSNAVGNNSPLHF.